This entry lists 10 T cell receptor beta chains sequenced from one sample in a study of CD8 T cells in Susac syndrome. After extraction with the RNeasy kit, roughly 0.5 to 1 ug of the RNA was reverse transcribed using random hexamers. Via MiXCR, TCRdb re-called the immunoSEQ multiplex PCR reads, giving one row per CDR3 protein. The data contain over 100,000 distinct CDR3 sequences, 96% of them singletons. Sequences were obtained from CD4+ T cells from PBMCs. The receptors originated from a human donor with Susac syndrome.

The V call is TRBV29-1, the J call TRBJ2-7; tentatively, D is TRBD1 (6 bases). The ends were cut back, 5 bases at V and 3 bases at J, with 17 bases in the middle. Germline V gene sequence: CDR1 SQVTM, CDR2 ANQGSEA. CDR3 length: 14 amino acids. This CDR3 reads CSVTFDRTLYEQYF. The CDR3 nucleotides read TGCAGCGTTACTTTTGACAGGACGCTCTACGAGCAGTACTTC.

The J gene is TRBJ2-3, the V gene TRBV29-1; TRBD2 matches 9 bases. With V trimmed by 8 bases and J by 3 bases, 6 bases remained unmatched. Germline CDR1 SQVTM, CDR2 ANQGSEA. The CDR3 spans 13 residues. CDR3 in amino acids: CSTEAGGTDTQYF. CDR3 nucleotides: TGCAGCACAGAGGCGGGAGGGACAGATACGCAGTATTTT.

This clonotype was detected only once. The chain links TRBV11-2 to TRBJ2-3; the D call may be TRBD1 or TRBD2 (6 bases each). The germline V and J ends were trimmed by 6 bases and 6 bases, with 13 bases remaining between them. This CDR3 is 13 amino acids long. Germline CDR1 and CDR2: SGHAT and FQNNGV. CDR3: CASSRGAQDTQYF. The CDR3 nucleotides read TGTGCCAGCAGTAGGGGGGCGCAGGATACGCAGTATTTT.

The rearrangement uses TRBV11-2 and TRBJ2-3, with 15 positions matching TRBD2. Germline V lookup: CDR1 SGHAT, CDR2 FQNNGV. CDR3 length: 19 amino acids. V shed 5 bases and J 0 bases; nucleotides not matched to a gene: 9. The chain's CDR3 is CASSPYSGLAGGSTDTQYF. CDR3 DNA sequence: TGTGCCAGCAGCCCTTATTCGGGACTAGCGGGAGGTAGCACAGATACGCAGTATTTT.

The J gene is TRBJ2-1, the V gene TRBV7-8, with 10 bases that match TRBD2. The CDR3 contains 17 residues. Trimming took 0 bases from V and 3 from J; bases not matched to a gene: 5. CDR1 SGHVS and CDR2 FQNEAQ come from the germline V gene. The CDR3 DNA sequence: TGTGCCAGCAGCTTAGCTCAGCGGGAGGGCCTCTACAATGAGCAGTTCTTC. Translation: CASSLAQREGLYNEQFF.

The DNA for the CDR3 is TGTGCCAGCAGCTTGGCCTCGGGCAGGGGTTACAATGAGCAGTTCTTC. Its translation: CASSLASGRGYNEQFF. This chain uses TRBV5-4 with TRBJ2-1, with D possibly TRBD1 on 6 matching bases. The CDR3 loop spans 16 amino acids. CDR1 is SGHNT and CDR2 is YYREEE in the germline V gene (reference sequence). Trimming took 0 bases from V and 4 from J, leaving 14 bases between them.

The V call is TRBV7-6, the J call TRBJ2-4; 11 bases are a match to TRBD2. The CDR3 extends over 17 amino acids. V gave up 5 bases and J gave up 2 bases; unmatched junction bases: 8. From germline, CDR1 is SGHVS and CDR2 FNYEAQ. Written as DNA, the CDR3 is TGTGCCAGCAGCCCCCGGGTAGCGGGAGGGACCAAAAACATTCAGTACTTC. This gives the protein CASSPRVAGGTKNIQYF.

This clonotype appeared once. This chain uses TRBV28 with TRBJ2-2; 12 bases are a match to TRBD2. The CDR3 covers 17 residues. V lost 7 bases, J lost 0 bases, and 6 bases stayed unmatched. In germline, CDR1 is MDHEN, CDR2 SYDVKM. CDR3 amino acids: CASTGLAGLSNTGELFF. The CDR3 region has the DNA TGTGCCAGCACGGGACTAGCGGGCCTATCGAACACCGGGGAGCTGTTTTTT.

The chain combines TRBV4-3 with TRBJ1-4; the D gene is possibly TRBD1 (5 bases). The CDR3 loop spans 15 amino acids. Germline V gives CDR1 LGHNA, CDR2 YSLEER. Trimming pared 4 bases from V and 9 bases from J, leaving 18 bases between. The CDR3 reads CASSRGTLGTKKLFF. In nucleotides, the CDR3 is TGCGCCAGCAGCCGAGGGACCCTGGGAACGAAAAAACTGTTTTTT.

The chain carries TRBV7-9 and TRBJ2-7; no reliable D call. V was clipped by 2 bases and J by 4 bases, with 12 bases between them. The length of the CDR3 is 14 residues. Germline loops: CDR1 SEHNR, CDR2 FQNEAQ (reference sequence). CDR3 loop: CASSLNSQGYEQYF. As DNA, the CDR3 is TGTGCCAGCAGCTTAAACAGCCAAGGGTACGAGCAGTACTTC.